This passage covers 25 T cell receptor beta chains from one sample sequenced in a study of blood T cell repertoires in COVID-19. TCRdb's table, derived via immunoSEQ multiplex PCR, lists solely in-frame clones and lacks some. The table shows about 39,000 clones, with about 86% occurring only once. The specimen was peripheral blood. These receptors originate from a man aged 65 to 79 with acute or convalescent COVID-19.

The chain is built from TRBV2 and TRBJ2-2; tentative D call: TRBD1 (6 bases). The CDR3 runs 14 residues. CDR1 and CDR2 (germline): SNHLY, FYNNEI. The V end was cut by 2 bases, the J end by 5 bases, with 9 bases between. The CDR3 nucleotides are TGTGCCAGCAGTGAACAGGGGAATACCGGGGAGCTGTTTTTT. It codes for CASSEQGNTGELFF.

The gene calls are TRBV28 and TRBJ2-7; D is possibly TRBD2 (6 bases). CDR1 and CDR2 from the germline V gene are MDHEN and SYDVKM. The CDR3 is 12 amino acids. Trimming cost V 6 bases and J 4 bases, with 10 bases left between them. Written as DNA, the CDR3 is TGTGCCAGCAGGCCTGGGGGGTACGAGCAGTACTTC. Its protein product is CASRPGGYEQYF.

The chain employs TRBV7-8 and TRBJ1-5, with 9 bases fitting TRBD1. Per germline, CDR1 SGHVS and CDR2 FQNEAQ. V lost 1 base, J lost 7 bases, and 14 bases stayed unmatched. The CDR3 spans 18 residues. CDR3 coding DNA: TGTGCCAGCAGCTTAGAAGTTACAGGGGGCATTCTCCGACAGCCCCAGCATTTT. This gives the protein CASSLEVTGGILRQPQHF.

This clone has just one count. The CDR3 DNA sequence: TGTGCCAGCAGCCCTAGAGGGGAGGGGACTGAAGCTTTCTTT. This sequence encodes CASSPRGEGTEAFF. The rearrangement links TRBV9 to TRBJ1-1, with D maybe TRBD1 (5 bases). The V gene's germline CDR1 is SGDLS and CDR2 YYNGEE. This CDR3 contains 14 residues. The ends were cut back, 4 bases at V and 5 bases at J, with 15 bases in the middle.

CDR3: CASSLGHRDSNQPQHF. In DNA form, the CDR3 reads TGTGCCAGCAGCTTAGGACACAGGGATAGCAATCAGCCCCAGCATTTT. The chain couples TRBV11-2 to TRBJ1-5; perhaps TRBD1 as D (6 bases). The V gene lost 1 base and the J gene lost 0 bases, with 10 bases spanning the gap. CDR3 length equals 16 residues. Looked up from germline, CDR1 is SGHAT and CDR2 is FQNNGV.

The rearrangement uses TRBV18 and TRBJ2-3; TRBD1 agrees at 9 bases. CDR1 is KGHSH, CDR2 LQKENI, per germline. This CDR3 contains 14 residues. V dropped 10 bases and J dropped 0; count of bases not matched to a gene: 5. In DNA form, the CDR3 reads TGTGCCACCGGACAGGGGCCGAGCACAGATACGCAGTATTTT. The encoded protein is CATGQGPSTDTQYF.

For the CDR3, the DNA is TGCGCCAGCAGCTTGGGGATAGCGGGGTCCTACAATGAGCAGTTCTTC. Translated: CASSLGIAGSYNEQFF. V gene TRBV5-1 combines with J gene TRBJ2-1, with 8 positions matching TRBD2. Per germline, CDR1 SGHRS and CDR2 YFSETQ. The J segment lost 1 base and the V segment lost 0 bases, leaving 3 bases of the junction unmatched. The CDR3 contains 16 residues.

V is TRBV6-4 and J is TRBJ2-3; 7 bases match TRBD2. V trimming: 4 bases; J trimming: 2 bases; junction bases outside the gene matches: 3. The CDR3 is 14 amino acids. Looked up from germline, CDR1 is MRHNA and CDR2 is SNTAGT. CDR3 coding DNA: TGTGCCAGCAGTGCTGGGACTATCACAGATACGCAGTATTTT. Translation gives CASSAGTITDTQYF.

V is TRBV9 and J is TRBJ2-3; D possibly corresponds to TRBD2 (6 bases). This CDR3 is built from 15 residues. Trimming removed 0 bases at V and 6 bases at J, with 14 bases between. Germline lookup yields CDR1 SGDLS and CDR2 YYNGEE. The CDR3 reads CASSVELAGGDTQYF. The CDR3 coding sequence is TGTGCCAGCAGCGTAGAATTAGCCGGAGGGGATACGCAGTATTTT.

The V gene is TRBV3-1 (or the pseudogene TRBV3-2), the J gene TRBJ1-1, with D maybe TRBD1 (6 bases). Trimming took off 8 bases at V and 1 base at J, with 11 bases between the two ends. The germline V gene encodes CDR1 LGHDT and CDR2 YNNKEL (reference sequence). CDR3 length: 13 residues. The CDR3 sequence: CASGSTGNTEAFF. Written as DNA, the CDR3 is TGTGCCAGCGGGTCGACAGGGAACACTGAAGCTTTCTTT.

The J gene is TRBJ2-1, the V gene TRBV28; 12 bases are shared with TRBD2. Trimming took 7 bases from V and 7 from J; bases not matched to a gene: 5. The length of the CDR3 is 14 residues. Germline CDR1 MDHEN, CDR2 SYDVKM. Here the CDR3 reads CASISLAGGNEQFF. CDR3 bases: TGTGCCAGCATTAGCCTAGCGGGAGGGAATGAGCAGTTCTTC.

The chain is built from TRBV6-5 and TRBJ2-5; D is unclear. Trimming pared 8 bases from V and 2 bases from J, leaving 15 bases between. Germline values: CDR1 MNHEY, CDR2 SVGAGI. This CDR3 spans 14 amino acids. CDR3 nucleotides: TGTGCCAGCCAGCGCGGCTGGCCGCAAGAGACCCAGTACTTC. It codes for CASQRGWPQETQYF.

This sequence joins TRBV18 and TRBJ1-2; 9 bases fit TRBD1. The CDR3 has 16 residues. The V segment lost 0 bases and the J segment 2 bases; nucleotides outside the gene matches: 4. CDR1 is KGHSH and CDR2 is LQKENI in the germline V gene. For the CDR3, the DNA is TGTGCCAGCTCACCACCCGGAGGGACAGGGAACTATGGCTACACCTTC. It translates to CASSPPGGTGNYGYTF.

The chain recombines TRBV7-9 with TRBJ2-3, with 9 nucleotides matching TRBD2. The CDR3 runs 16 residues. The ends lost 1 base at V and 3 bases at J; junction bases unmatched: 5. Germline V CDR1 and CDR2: SEHNR, FQNEAQ (reference sequence). The CDR3 DNA reads TGTGCCAGCAGCTTAGGACTGGGACTAGCAACAGATACGCAGTATTTT. Its translation is CASSLGLGLATDTQYF. The full variable domain, completed using reference TRBV7-9 and TRBJ2-3, is DTGVSQNPRHKITKRGQNVTFRCDPISEHNRLYWYRQTLGQGPEFLTYFQNEAQLEKSRLLSDRFSAERPKGSFSTLEIQRTEQGDSAMYLCASSLGLGLATDTQYFGPGTRLTVL.

The chain couples TRBV9 to TRBJ2-3, with unresolved D. V lost 0 bases, J lost 6 bases, and 11 bases lay in between. Germline CDR1 is SGDLS and CDR2 is YYNGEE. There are 14 residues in the CDR3. The CDR3 loop is CASSVVPVGDTQYF. The CDR3 DNA is TGTGCCAGCAGCGTAGTTCCCGTCGGGGATACGCAGTATTTT. The complete variable domain, with remaining parts taken from reference TRBV9 and TRBJ2-3, reads DSGVTQTPKHLITATGQRVTLRCSPRSGDLSVYWYQQSLDQGLQFLIQYYNGEERAKGNILERFSAQQFPDLHSELNLSSLELGDSALYFCASSVVPVGDTQYFGPGTRLTVL.

This clone appeared a few times. This rearrangement joins TRBV27 to TRBJ1-2, with D unclear. Germline V CDR1 and CDR2: MNHEY, SMNVEV (reference sequence). The germline V and J ends were trimmed by 3 bases and 8 bases, with 19 bases remaining between them. The CDR3 has 15 residues. The CDR3 is CASSFSRDSVRGYTF. CDR3 nucleotide sequence: TGTGCCAGCAGTTTTTCGCGGGATAGTGTACGGGGCTACACCTTC.

The chain has TRBV27 and TRBJ2-6; perhaps TRBD1 as D (5 bases). Germline-derived CDR1 and CDR2 are MNHEY and SMNVEV (reference sequence). This CDR3 contains 19 residues. Trimming pared 6 bases from V and 0 bases from J, leaving 21 bases between. Here the CDR3 DNA reads TGTGCCAGCAGAACCTACGCCCGGACATCGAGCTCTGGGGCCAACGTCCTGACTTTC. As protein: CASRTYARTSSSGANVLTF.

The J gene is TRBJ1-5, the V gene TRBV5-5; the match to TRBD1 covers 9 bases. This CDR3 is 15 amino acids long. Germline lookup yields CDR1 SGHKS and CDR2 YYEKEE (reference sequence). The V and J ends lost 3 bases and 7 bases, in that order; junction bases with no gene match: 8. CDR3 DNA sequence: TGTGCCAGCAGCTCCACCGGGACAGGGATCCAGCCCCAGCATTTT. Translation gives CASSSTGTGIQPQHF.

This chain links TRBV7-7 with TRBJ2-1; 14 bases match TRBD2. J was trimmed by 7 bases and V by 1 base; bases with no gene match: 3. This CDR3 is built from 16 residues. Germline V gene sequence: CDR1 SSHAT, CDR2 FNYEAQ (reference sequence). CDR3 amino acids: CASSLEGLAGENEQFF. Written as DNA, the CDR3 is TGTGCCAGCAGCTTAGAGGGACTAGCGGGAGAAAATGAGCAGTTCTTC.

V usage is TRBV29-1 and J usage is TRBJ2-2, with TRBD1 identical over 11 bases. CDR3 length equals 14 residues. Trimming cost V 8 bases and J 4 bases; bases outside gene matches: 6. CDR1 and CDR2 (germline): SQVTM, ANQGSEA. In DNA, the CDR3 is TGCAGCTTCCGGGACAGGGGGGGCACCGGGGAGCTGTTTTTT. Translation: CSFRDRGGTGELFF.

The chain couples TRBV7-9 to TRBJ1-1; 11 bases are shared with TRBD1. The CDR3 contains 15 residues. The ends lost 5 bases at V and 1 base at J; junction bases unmatched: 3. Germline V gives CDR1 SEHNR, CDR2 FQNEAQ (reference sequence). The CDR3 loop is CASSKGQGANTEAFF. CDR3 nucleotide sequence: TGTGCCAGCAGCAAAGGACAGGGGGCGAACACTGAAGCTTTCTTT.

The chain carries TRBV6-2 or TRBV6-3 and TRBJ2-2, with 7 nucleotides matching TRBD2. Per the germline V gene, CDR1 is MNHEY and CDR2 is SVGEGT. The V and J ends lost 5 bases and 1 base, in that order; junction bases with no gene match: 4. CDR3 size: 15 residues. Written as DNA, the CDR3 is TGTGCCAGCAGTCCCCCTAGCGGGAACACCGGGGAGCTGTTTTTT. Translation: CASSPPSGNTGELFF.

The genes are TRBV5-5 and TRBJ2-5; D may be TRBD2 (5 bases). The DNA end is a closer match to TRBJ2-7, so the J assignment may be wrong. The CDR3 runs 14 residues. The germline gives CDR1 SGHKS, CDR2 YYEKEE (reference sequence). The CDR3 sequence: CASSLGREYYEQYF. The CDR3 region has the DNA TGTGCCAGCAGCTTGGGCCGGGAATACTACGAGCAGTACTTC.

The rearrangement uses TRBV12-1 and TRBJ2-7; TRBD2 is the table's D call and was not checked against the DNA. TRBV12-1 is reported as a pseudogene. The CDR3 consists of 15 residues. The CDR3 DNA follows: TGTGCCAGCAGCACTCTAGCGGGGGAGTACTACGAGCAGTACTTC. It codes for CASSTLAGEYYEQYF.

The V call is TRBV7-6, the J call TRBJ2-1; weak D call: TRBD2 (6 bases). Germline V CDR1 and CDR2: SGHVS, FNYEAQ. The CDR3 runs 13 residues. The ends were cut back, 5 bases at V and 16 bases at J, with 21 bases in the middle. CDR3 loop: CASSALGGAQDFF. CDR3 sequence (DNA): TGTGCCAGCAGCGCTTTAGGAGGGGCTCAAGATTTCTTC.